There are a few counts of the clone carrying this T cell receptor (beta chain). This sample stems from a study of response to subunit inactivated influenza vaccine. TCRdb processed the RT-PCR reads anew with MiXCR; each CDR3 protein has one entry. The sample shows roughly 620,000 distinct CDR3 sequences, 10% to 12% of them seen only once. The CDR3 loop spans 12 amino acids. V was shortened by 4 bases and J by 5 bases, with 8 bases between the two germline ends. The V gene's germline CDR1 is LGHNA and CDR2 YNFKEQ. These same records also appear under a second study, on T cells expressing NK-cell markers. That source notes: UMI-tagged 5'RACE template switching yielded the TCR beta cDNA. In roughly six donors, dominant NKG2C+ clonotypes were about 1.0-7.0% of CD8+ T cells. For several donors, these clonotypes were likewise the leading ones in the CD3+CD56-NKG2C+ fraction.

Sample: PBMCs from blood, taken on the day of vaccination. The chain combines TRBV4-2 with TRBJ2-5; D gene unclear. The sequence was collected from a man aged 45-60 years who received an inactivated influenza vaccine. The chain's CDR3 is CASSPSAETQYF. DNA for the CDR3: TGTGCCAGCAGCCCGTCTGCGGAGACCCAGTACTTC.